This T cell receptor (beta chain) was obtained from a study of long-term antiretroviral therapy in people with HIV. Every donor had one or more pre-ART and two or more post-ART PBMC samples. The United States was where all participants with HIV were treated. Researchers ran immunoSEQ v3.0 at survey level. Measured with immunoSEQ multiplex PCR; TCRdb has only the in-frame clones, and not every one. This table holds 30,000 to 35,000 clones, roughly 74% found once. This clone was found a few times. The antigen is undetermined. CDR3 length: 11 residues. Trimming took 3 bases from V and 5 from J, leaving 4 bases between them. Germline V gene data show CDR1 as DFQATT and CDR2 as SNEGSKA (reference sequence). Study-level findings and limits: CDR3 lengths in HIV samples spanned a narrower range than controls. Collection of the blood, which took place between about 2003 and 2017, possibly occurred under older ART regimens.

The sequence came from a man aged 50 to 59 with HIV. V usage is TRBV20-1 and J usage is TRBJ1-4; the D is unclear. This sample comprised unsorted PBMCs, obtained 3 years after starting antiretroviral therapy. The CDR3 region has the DNA TGCAGTGCTAGTCTGAATGAAAAACTGTTTTTT. Translating gives CSASLNEKLFF.